One TCR beta chain is described in this entry. These data originate in a study of blood T cell repertoires in COVID-19. Data came from immunoSEQ multiplex PCR; TCRdb stores just in-frame clones and leaves some out. The table shows more than 150,000 clones, with around 82% occurring only once. The germline V and J ends were trimmed by 0 bases and 2 bases, with 9 bases remaining between them. The CDR3 totals 15 residues. CDR1 and CDR2 (germline): SGHAT, FQNNGV. The sequenced sample consisted of peripheral blood. The source of this sequence is a man between 18 and 35 years old with active or convalescent COVID-19. The chain couples TRBV11-2 to TRBJ2-3, with a possible D match to TRBD2 (7 bases). CDR3 sequence (DNA): TGTGCCAGCAGCTTAGACGGGGGGCCCACAGATACGCAGTATTTT. Translated, it gives CASSLDGGPTDTQYF.